The 18 T cell receptor beta chains below were found in one sample sequenced in a study of OX40 agonist ivuxolimab in advanced cancers. Data came from immunoSEQ multiplex PCR; TCRdb stores just in-frame clones and leaves some out. Of 59,000 or so clones listed, about 89% are singletons. The material was CD4+ or CD8+ T cells sorted from blood, obtained in a trial of the OX40 agonist ivuxolimab. Receptors originate from an adult with an advanced solid tumor such as melanoma, head and neck, liver or kidney cancer.

The CDR3 nucleotides are TGTGCCAGCAGCCCCGGGACTAGGTCAACAGATACGCAGTATTTT. This translates into CASSPGTRSTDTQYF. The V call is TRBV7-9, the J call TRBJ2-3; 8 bases fit TRBD2. J lost 3 bases, V lost 5 bases, and 7 bases had no gene match. From germline, CDR1 is SEHNR and CDR2 FQNEAQ (reference sequence). The CDR3 covers 15 residues.

The J gene is TRBJ2-7, the V gene TRBV19; D uncertain. The V end was cut by 3 bases, the J end by 1 base, with 13 bases between. The germline gives CDR1 LNHDA, CDR2 SQIVND (reference sequence). The CDR3 has 15 amino acids. The CDR3 region is CASSMSYRTSYEQYF. CDR3 DNA: TGTGCCAGTAGTATGTCCTACAGAACATCCTACGAGCAGTACTTC. Supplemented by reference TRBV19 and TRBJ2-7, the full variable domain reads DGGITQSPKYLFRKEGQNVTLSCEQNLNHDAMYWYRQDPGQGLRLIYYSQIVNDFQKGDIAEGYSVSREKKESFPLTVTSAQKNPTAFYLCASSMSYRTSYEQYFGPGTRLTVT.

The CDR3 protein is CASRWTGGADTEAFF. The CDR3 DNA follows: TGCGCCAGCAGGTGGACAGGGGGCGCGGATACTGAAGCTTTCTTT. This rearrangement joins TRBV10-2 to TRBJ1-1; 11 bases align to TRBD1. Germline V gene data show CDR1 as WSHSY and CDR2 as SAAADI. CDR3 length equals 15 residues. V was clipped by 6 bases and J by 5 bases; unmatched bases: 8.

This clone was counted between two and nine times. The V call is TRBV5-4, the J call TRBJ1-6; tentatively, D is TRBD1 (5 bases). The CDR3 length is 15 residues. Germline assignment: CDR1 SGHNT and CDR2 YYREEE (reference sequence). The V gene lost 0 bases and the J gene lost 4 bases, with 8 bases spanning the gap. The CDR3 coding sequence is TGTGCCAGCAGCTTGGACAGGCCTTATAATTCACCCCTCCACTTT. This gives the protein CASSLDRPYNSPLHF.

This clone was counted only a few times. V is TRBV5-1 and J is TRBJ1-1; 7 bases map to TRBD1. Per the germline V gene, CDR1 is SGHRS and CDR2 is YFSETQ. Losses at the gene ends were 2 bases for V and 1 base for J; bases not matched to a gene: 8. This CDR3 contains 16 residues. Here the CDR3 DNA reads TGCGCCAGCAGCTTCCGCCCAGGGGGTTCGAACACTGAAGCTTTCTTT. It yields the protein CASSFRPGGSNTEAFF.

This chain connects TRBV6-1 to TRBJ2-7; D unresolved. CDR1 and CDR2 (germline): MNHNS, SASEGT. CDR3 size: 11 residues. The CDR3 DNA follows: TGTGCGAGTCCTAGAAACCACGAGCAGTACTTC. This sequence encodes CASPRNHEQYF.

This chain links TRBV5-1 with TRBJ1-1, with a weak D call TRBD1 (5 bases). With 4 bases removed from V and 5 bases from J, the gap between germline ends came to 21 bases. CDR3 size: 16 residues. The V gene's germline CDR1 is SGHRS and CDR2 YFSETQ. The DNA of the CDR3 is TGCGCCAGCAGCCCAGGAAGGGGAGTGGGTCGGACTGAAGCTTTCTTT. Its protein product is CASSPGRGVGRTEAFF.

The rearrangement uses TRBV6-5 and TRBJ1-3; D call uncertain. The V and J ends lost 7 bases and 2 bases respectively, with 12 bases between them. The CDR3 loop spans 14 amino acids. In germline, CDR1 is MNHEY, CDR2 SVGAGI. The CDR3 sequence is CASMRELAGNTIYF. CDR3 DNA: TGTGCCAGCATGAGGGAGTTGGCTGGAAACACCATATATTTT.

The rearrangement uses TRBV19 and TRBJ1-5; tentatively, D is TRBD1 (5 bases). Trimming removed 7 bases from V and 4 bases from J, with 20 bases in between. The germline V gene has CDR1 LNHDA and CDR2 SQIVND (reference sequence). There are 16 residues in the CDR3. CDR3 DNA sequence: TGTGCCAGTACCCCGCCGGGACTCAAATCAAATCAGCCCCAGCATTTT. Translating gives CASTPPGLKSNQPQHF.

Only one count was recorded for this clone. V and J are TRBV5-4 and TRBJ1-2; 9 bases map to TRBD1. The CDR3 contains 14 residues. Germline V gives CDR1 SGHNT, CDR2 YYREEE (reference sequence). Trimming removed 3 bases from V and 7 bases from J; junction bases left unmatched: 7. The CDR3 spells CASSSTDRGRGYTF. For the CDR3, the DNA is TGTGCCAGCAGCTCTACGGACAGGGGACGTGGCTACACCTTC.

This chain uses TRBV9 with TRBJ2-7, with 7 bases that match TRBD1. J was trimmed by 4 bases and V by 0 bases; bases with no gene match: 7. The CDR3 sequence is 15 residues long. CDR1 and CDR2 (germline): SGDLS, YYNGEE. For the CDR3, the DNA is TGTGCCAGCAGCGTAGGCGTTGACAGGGAATACGAGCAGTACTTC. Translated, it gives CASSVGVDREYEQYF.

The chain is built from TRBV5-1 and TRBJ2-5; the D gene is possibly TRBD1 (6 bases). CDR3 length: 14 amino acids. Trimming stripped 4 bases from V and 8 bases from J, with 18 bases between. Germline V gene lookup returns CDR1 SGHRS and CDR2 YFSETQ. Here the CDR3 DNA reads TGCGCCAGCAGCGAGAGCACAATACAGGGAACCCAGTACTTC. It yields the protein CASSESTIQGTQYF.

This clone was picked up one time. V gene TRBV6-1 combines with J gene TRBJ2-5, with 10 bases aligning to TRBD2. The V and J ends lost 7 bases and 7 bases, in that order; junction bases with no gene match: 6. Germline values: CDR1 MNHNS, CDR2 SASEGT. This CDR3 is built from 13 residues. CDR3 coding DNA: TGTGCCAGCATCGGGACTAGCGCGGGGACCCAGTACTTC. It translates to CASIGTSAGTQYF.

CDR3 region: CASSENREGYTF. CDR3 nucleotides: TGTGCCAGCAGCGAAAATAGGGAAGGCTACACCTTC. The chain is built from TRBV7-9 and TRBJ1-2, with D unclear. The CDR3 has 12 amino acids. Trimming left V 5 bases short and J 8 bases short, with 12 bases between. Germline assignment: CDR1 SEHNR and CDR2 FQNEAQ (reference sequence). The variable domain in full, completed from reference TRBV7-9 and TRBJ1-2, reads DTGVSQNPRHKITKRGQNVTFRCDPISEHNRLYWYRQTLGQGPEFLTYFQNEAQLEKSRLLSDRFSAERPKGSFSTLEIQRTEQGDSAMYLCASSENREGYTFGSGTRLTVV.

As to this clone: One end of the junction is discordant with germline, which a read error may explain. The chain is built from TRBV7-2 and TRBJ2-1; D is perhaps TRBD2 (6 bases). The CDR3 runs 12 residues. Germline assignment: CDR1 SGHTA and CDR2 FQGNSA. The CDR3 DNA reads as TGTGCCAGCAGTACCCCGAAGGGGACTCTAATCTTC. This encodes CASSTPKGTLIF.

The genes are TRBV7-8 and TRBJ1-1; D might be TRBD1 (6 bases). CDR3 length: 12 residues. Deletions cut 8 bases from V and 9 bases from J, with 16 bases between. Germline V gene data show CDR1 as SGHVS and CDR2 as FQNEAQ. The chain's CDR3 is CASASGEEKAFF. The CDR3 nucleotides read TGTGCCAGCGCTTCAGGGGAGGAGAAAGCTTTCTTT.

This clone was counted once. CDR3 sequence (DNA): TGTGCCAGCAGAGCCGGGACTAGCCAGGGAGATACGCAGTATTTT. It encodes CASRAGTSQGDTQYF. V is TRBV2 and J is TRBJ2-3; 9 nucleotides align to TRBD2. Germline CDR1 SNHLY, CDR2 FYNNEI. This CDR3 comprises 15 residues. V lost 6 bases, J lost 5 bases, and 9 bases stayed unmatched.

The chain combines TRBV5-1 with TRBJ2-2; 7 bases are a match to TRBD1. Germline CDR1 is SGHRS and CDR2 is YFSETQ. Unmatched junction bases numbered 6, after V lost 2 bases and J lost 5 bases. The CDR3 totals 15 residues. CDR3 loop: CASSLRQGVTGELFF. As DNA, the CDR3 is TGCGCCAGCAGCTTAAGACAGGGAGTGACCGGGGAGCTGTTTTTT.